The clone carrying this TCR beta chain was recorded a few times. The antigen is undetermined. This sample is drawn from a study of cytomegalovirus exposure and HLA in healthy donors. For the study at large: There were 90 million to 130 million unique TCR beta sequences, drawn from approximately 180 million T cells, in an earlier analysis. Among the 398 genotyped donors, more than 70% were placed in the Caucasian-associated ancestry cluster. Study-wide results and caveats: Most CMV-associated TCR beta chains appeared HLA-restricted in a later analysis. It was reported that the classifier diagnosed cytomegalovirus status with high specificity and sensitivity in both the original and validation cohorts.

J was trimmed by 8 bases and V by 4 bases; bases with no gene match: 8. The germline CDR1 and CDR2 sequences are SGHDT and YYEEEE. CDR3 length: 13 amino acids. The PCR ran on 60 Vbeta and 13 Jbeta primers. Repertoires were generated with immunoSEQ multiplex PCR, while TCRdb's copy carries only in-frame clones and drops some. The sample holds tens of thousands of clones, around 80% seen once. V is TRBV5-6 and J is TRBJ1-2; 7 positions match TRBD1. This TCR derives from a man in his fifties in good health and CMV-seropositive. The sample was PBMCs. CDR3 sequence reads: CASSLDRAGGYTF. DNA for the CDR3: TGTGCCAGCAGCCTCGACAGGGCTGGAGGCTACACCTTC.